Below, one T cell receptor (beta chain) is given with its context. The sample originates from a study of blood T cell repertoires in COVID-19. Study-level information: Samples taken during acute and convalescent COVID-19 were collected in the United States, Italy and Spain. T cells, B-cell-depleted T cells, or PBMCs supplied cDNA or gDNA.

Trimming removed 6 bases at V and 4 bases at J, with 15 bases between. CDR3 length: 14 amino acids. The germline V gene encodes CDR1 MDHEN and CDR2 SYDVKM. In the source study's methods: Nucleated cell counts were estimated from reference gene primer amplification. Assay used: immunoSEQ multiplex PCR; TCRdb lists only in-frame clones, some missing. The D gene and trimming were derived from the DNA, and the V and J assignments and clone size from that table. In the table there are about 100,000 clones, about 89% of which are singletons. This TCR derives from a human donor in a cohort sampled during active COVID-19. The J gene is TRBJ1-2, the V gene TRBV28; weak D call: TRBD1 (6 bases). The sequencing sample was made of peripheral blood. CDR3 DNA sequence: TGTGCCAGCAGCAAACAGGGCGAGCGCTATGGCTACACCTTC. It translates to CASSKQGERYGYTF.